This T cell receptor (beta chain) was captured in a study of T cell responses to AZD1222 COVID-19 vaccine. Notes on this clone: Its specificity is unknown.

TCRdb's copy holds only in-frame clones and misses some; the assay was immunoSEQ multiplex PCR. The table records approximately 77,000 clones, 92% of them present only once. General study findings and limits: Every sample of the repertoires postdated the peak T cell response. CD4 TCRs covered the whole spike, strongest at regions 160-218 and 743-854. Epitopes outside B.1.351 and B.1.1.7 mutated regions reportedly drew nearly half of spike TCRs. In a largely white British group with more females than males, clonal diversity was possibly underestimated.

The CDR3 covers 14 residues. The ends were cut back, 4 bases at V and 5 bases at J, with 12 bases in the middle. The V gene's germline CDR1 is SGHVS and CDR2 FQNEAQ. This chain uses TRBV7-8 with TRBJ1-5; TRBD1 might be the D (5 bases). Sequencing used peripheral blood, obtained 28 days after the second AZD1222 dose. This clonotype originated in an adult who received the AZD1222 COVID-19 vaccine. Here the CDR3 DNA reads TGTGCCAGCAGCTCCGACGGGGCCCATCAGCCCCAGCATTTT. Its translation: CASSSDGAHQPQHF.